This T cell receptor beta chain is from a study of vaccination and CD4 T cells after COVID-19. Study overall: Stimulation used overlapping spike peptides from SARS-CoV-2, HCoV-NL63, HCoV-OC43 and HCoV-229E. Control cultures were supplied with a CEFX pool, an HIV-1 Nef pool, or no peptide at all.

As for this clonotype: As yet, its antigen is unknown.

With the Oncomine TCR Beta short-read assay, DNA from cultured CD4+ T cells was sequenced. From the PCR reads, TCRdb called clonotypes with MiXCR, one entry per CDR3 protein. The data show more than 6,000 distinct CDR3 sequences, 40% to 60% seen once. Study outcomes and limitations: Spike mono-reactivity was shown by 304 of 307 vaccine-specific clones in convalescent patients.

Stated treatment: approximately 10-day PBMC culture with coronavirus spike peptide pools or control peptides (ViraFEST assay). The unexposed donor gave CD4+ T cells before the COVID-19 pandemic (2011-2018). Alongside around 9.2 IU/ml IL-2 and around 10 ug/ml peptide pools, PBMCs were cultured at approximately 2 million per well. This CDR3 is 14 amino acids long. V dropped 1 base and J dropped 0 bases, with 9 bases sitting between them. The germline V gene has CDR1 DFQATT and CDR2 SNEGSKA (reference sequence). The origin of this receptor is a human donor in good health. V and J are TRBV20-1 and TRBJ1-1; tentative D call: TRBD1 (6 bases). Material for sequencing was CD4+ T cells from blood, cultured in vitro. The CDR3 sequence is CSARAGAMNTEAFF. In nucleotides, the CDR3 is TGCAGTGCTAGAGCGGGGGCGATGAACACTGAAGCTTTCTTT.